The 17 T cell receptor beta chains reported below all come from one sample, sequenced in a study of T cell responses to AZD1222 COVID-19 vaccine. Data came from immunoSEQ multiplex PCR; TCRdb stores just in-frame clones and leaves some out. Found here are some 150,000 clones, approximately 91% of them singletons; the top ten hold more than 6.5%. Sequenced here: peripheral blood, sampled after recovery from COVID-19. These receptors originate from an adult who had recovered from COVID-19.

The genes are TRBV3-1 (or the pseudogene TRBV3-2) and TRBJ2-3; tentatively, D is TRBD1 (5 bases). CDR1 is LGHDT, CDR2 YNNKEL, per germline (reference sequence). This CDR3 is built from 18 residues. Between the trimmed V and J ends, which lost 0 bases and 0 bases, there was a span of 16 bases. The DNA for the CDR3 is TGTGCCAGCAGCCAAGATTCTCTAAGGGCAGGGAGCACAGATACGCAGTATTTT. Amino acids: CASSQDSLRAGSTDTQYF.

This sequence joins TRBV7-9 and TRBJ2-2; TRBD1 agrees at 7 bases. This CDR3 comprises 17 residues. Germline lookup yields CDR1 SEHNR and CDR2 FQNEAQ (reference sequence). Trimming removed 3 bases from V and 7 bases from J; junction bases left unmatched: 14. The CDR3 here is CASSFGRDSGGDGELFF. For the CDR3, the DNA is TGTGCCAGCAGCTTCGGCCGGGACAGCGGTGGCGACGGGGAGCTGTTTTTT.

The rearrangement uses TRBV5-6 and TRBJ2-1; 9 nucleotides line up with TRBD2. The CDR3 length is 15 residues. J gave up 5 bases and V 4 bases, and 7 bases lay outside the gene matches. The V gene's germline CDR1 is SGHDT and CDR2 YYEEEE. CDR3 amino acids: CASSTFSGGNNEQFF. Written as DNA, the CDR3 is TGTGCCAGCAGCACGTTCAGCGGGGGGAACAATGAGCAGTTCTTC.

The chain is built from TRBV6-2 or TRBV6-3 and TRBJ2-5; perhaps TRBD1 as D (5 bases). The CDR3 spans 13 residues. The germline V gene encodes CDR1 MNHEY and CDR2 SVGEGT. V gave up 5 bases and J gave up 2 bases, with 9 bases separating them. The CDR3, as DNA: TGTGCCAGCAGTCGCGACAGACAAGAGACCCAGTACTTC. Amino acid sequence: CASSRDRQETQYF.

This chain connects TRBV6-5 to TRBJ1-1; the D is unclear. V was pared by 7 bases and J by 5 bases, with 14 bases between. The CDR3 contains 13 residues. Per germline, CDR1 MNHEY and CDR2 SVGAGI. The CDR3, as DNA: TGTGCCAGCACTTTGGACGAGGGAACTGAAGCTTTCTTT. It encodes CASTLDEGTEAFF.

This clone appeared a single time. The V gene is TRBV11-1, the J gene TRBJ1-6; D is undetermined. CDR3 size: 12 residues. With 1 base removed from V and 9 bases from J, the gap between germline ends came to 4 bases. Germline values: CDR1 SGHAT, CDR2 FQDESV (reference sequence). The CDR3 DNA is TGTGCCAGCAGCTTAGAGGGTTCACCCCTCCACTTT. Protein product: CASSLEGSPLHF.

A single count supports this clone. CDR3 sequence reads: CASSRLAGQPDTQYF. In DNA, the CDR3 is TGTGCCAGCAGTCGACTAGCGGGACAGCCAGATACGCAGTATTTT. The rearrangement joins TRBV5-4 to TRBJ2-3, with 11 positions matching TRBD2. Germline loops: CDR1 SGHNT, CDR2 YYREEE (reference sequence). The CDR3 extends over 15 amino acids. The ends lost 5 bases at V and 4 bases at J; junction bases unmatched: 6.

V usage is TRBV15 and J usage is TRBJ1-4; the D gene is possibly TRBD1 (5 bases). CDR1 and CDR2 (germline): LNHNV, YYDKDF (reference sequence). V was pared by 0 bases and J by 6 bases, with 8 bases between. This CDR3 comprises 14 residues. CDR3 bases: TGTGCCACCAGCAGAGATTTAGGGGATGAAAAACTGTTTTTT. Translation: CATSRDLGDEKLFF.

This chain connects TRBV2 to TRBJ1-6; D gene uncertain. This CDR3 is built from 15 residues. Trimming took off 4 bases at V and 4 bases at J, with 11 bases between the two ends. The germline gives CDR1 SNHLY, CDR2 FYNNEI. The CDR3 is CASSVVPDYNSPLHF. Written as DNA, the CDR3 is TGTGCCAGCAGTGTTGTACCGGATTATAATTCACCCCTCCACTTT.

The gene calls are TRBV2 and TRBJ2-1; perhaps TRBD2 as D (5 bases). The CDR3 has 13 residues. V lost 8 bases, J lost 9 bases, and 17 bases lay in between. Germline CDR1 SNHLY, CDR2 FYNNEI. The CDR3 DNA follows: TGTGCCAGCGGCTACCCACTAGGGAGTGAGCAGTTCTTC. Translation gives CASGYPLGSEQFF.

V and J are TRBV11-2 and TRBJ1-1; TRBD1 is a possible D gene (5 bases). Per germline, CDR1 SGHAT and CDR2 FQNNGV. Trimming cost V 1 base and J 3 bases, with 15 bases left between them. There are 16 residues in the CDR3. The CDR3 DNA is TGTGCCAGCAGCTTAGGGACAACAGGCCTGGACACTGAAGCTTTCTTT. This codes for CASSLGTTGLDTEAFF.

The chain carries TRBV11-2 and TRBJ2-5, with D perhaps TRBD2 (5 bases). Germline assignment: CDR1 SGHAT and CDR2 FQNNGV. The CDR3 has 15 residues. V lost 0 bases and J 3 bases, leaving 11 bases between the germline ends. CDR3 nucleotides: TGTGCCAGCAGCTTAGAGATTAGGCGGGAAGAGACCCAGTACTTC. This codes for CASSLEIRREETQYF.

The rearrangement joins TRBV10-3 to TRBJ1-2; 9 bases fit TRBD1. Germline V lookup: CDR1 ENHRY, CDR2 SYGVKD. J lost 2 bases, V lost 1 base, and 5 bases had no gene match. The CDR3 covers 16 residues. CDR3: CAISELAGQGNYGYTF. CDR3 sequence (DNA): TGTGCCATCAGTGAGTTAGCGGGACAGGGAAACTATGGCTACACCTTC.

The rearrangement joins TRBV19 to TRBJ2-6; D unresolved. This CDR3 contains 14 residues. V was cut by 7 bases and J by 2 bases, with 9 bases left in between. From germline, CDR1 is LNHDA and CDR2 SQIVND (reference sequence). The CDR3, as DNA: TGTGCCAGTACGGTCAGGCCTGGGGCCAACGTCCTGACTTTC. Protein: CASTVRPGANVLTF.

This clone occurred a few times. The genes are TRBV6-1 and TRBJ2-3, with 10 bases lining up with TRBD2. The V gene's germline CDR1 is MNHNS and CDR2 SASEGT. V was clipped by 2 bases and J by 1 base; unmatched bases: 0. CDR3 size: 15 residues. CDR3 sequence reads: CASSETSGGTDTQYF. The CDR3 DNA reads TGTGCCAGCAGTGAAACTAGCGGGGGCACAGATACGCAGTATTTT.

V usage is TRBV7-8 and J usage is TRBJ2-2; 9 bases map to TRBD2. CDR1 SGHVS and CDR2 FQNEAQ come from the germline V gene. The CDR3 consists of 15 residues. V lost 5 bases and J lost 7; bases outside the gene matches: 8. The DNA of the CDR3 is TGTGCCAGCAGCCAGACTAGCGGAAGGGTCGGGGAGCTGTTTTTT. Translated: CASSQTSGRVGELFF.

Note on this clone: Additional DNA sequences in this sample encode the identical CDR3. The rearrangement uses TRBV19 and TRBJ2-1; unclear D gene. Per germline, CDR1 LNHDA and CDR2 SQIVND (reference sequence). V gave up 4 bases and J gave up 7 bases, with 5 bases separating them. This CDR3 has 11 amino acids. The DNA for the CDR3 is TGTGCCAGTAGTAGGTGGAATGAGCAGTTCTTC. Protein: CASSRWNEQFF.